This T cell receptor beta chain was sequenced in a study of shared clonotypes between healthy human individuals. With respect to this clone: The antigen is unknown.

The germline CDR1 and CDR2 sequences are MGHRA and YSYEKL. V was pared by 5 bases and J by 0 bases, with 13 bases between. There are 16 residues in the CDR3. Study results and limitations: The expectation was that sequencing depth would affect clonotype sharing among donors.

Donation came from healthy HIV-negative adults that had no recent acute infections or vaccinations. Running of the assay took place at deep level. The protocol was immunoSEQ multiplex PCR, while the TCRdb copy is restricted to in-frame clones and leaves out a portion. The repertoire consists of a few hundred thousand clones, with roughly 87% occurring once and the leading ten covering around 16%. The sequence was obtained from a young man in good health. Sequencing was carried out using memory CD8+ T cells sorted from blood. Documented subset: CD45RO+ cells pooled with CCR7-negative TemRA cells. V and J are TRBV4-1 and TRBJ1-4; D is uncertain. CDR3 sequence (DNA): TGCGCCAGCAGCTCAGGTAACGAGGCAACTAATGAAAAACTGTTTTTT. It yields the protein CASSSGNEATNEKLFF.